These 20 T cell receptor beta chains were all obtained from the same sample, sequenced in a study of T cell repertoires in cytomegalovirus infection. TCRdb fed the reads into MiXCR, producing one record per CDR3 protein. The sample lists approximately 500,000 distinct CDR3 sequences, about 15% seen once, with 20% to 30% in the top ten. The sequenced sample consisted of CD8+ T cells from PBMCs. These receptors were obtained from a human donor in good health (CMV status not recorded). Some clones in this sample may be carry-over from other donors' samples.

The V and J genes are TRBV24-1 and TRBJ1-2; a weak D match, TRBD1 (5 bases). Germline lookup yields CDR1 KGHDR and CDR2 SFDVKD. Between the trimmed V and J ends, which lost 4 bases and 0 bases, there was a span of 17 bases. The length of the CDR3 is 17 residues. The CDR3 reads CATSDPTVSSANYGYTF. CDR3 nucleotides: TGTGCCACCAGTGACCCGACAGTTTCGTCAGCTAACTATGGCTACACCTTC.

This clonotype has ten or more counts. V gene TRBV19 combines with J gene TRBJ2-3; 8 nucleotides agree with TRBD1. After removal of 4 bases from V and 5 bases from J, the junction contained 5 bases not matched to a gene. CDR1 and CDR2 (germline): LNHDA, SQIVND (reference sequence). This CDR3 spans 14 amino acids. The CDR3 is CASSTRQGLDTQYF. The CDR3 coding sequence is TGTGCCAGTAGTACCCGACAGGGGCTAGATACGCAGTATTTT.

This clonotype was seen many times. V and J are TRBV11-2 and TRBJ2-1; possibly TRBD2 for D (6 bases). Germline V gene lookup returns CDR1 SGHAT and CDR2 FQNNGV. CDR3 length: 13 residues. Deletions cut 8 bases from V and 3 bases from J, with 11 bases between. Here the CDR3 DNA reads TGTGCCAGCTCGGGACTGAACTACAATGAGCAGTTCTTC. Translated, it gives CASSGLNYNEQFF.

The table lists this clonotype with many counts. This rearrangement joins TRBV12-3 or TRBV12-4 to TRBJ2-7; tentatively, D is TRBD1 (6 bases). The CDR3 spans 13 residues. V was cut by 5 bases and J by 1 base, with 9 bases left in between. CDR3 protein: CASSGTRSYEQYF. In nucleotides, the CDR3 is TGTGCCAGCAGTGGGACACGTTCCTACGAGCAGTACTTC.

This clonotype came up a few times. The chain uses TRBV6-2 or TRBV6-3 and TRBJ2-7; D not certain. The CDR3 has 14 amino acids. The germline CDR1 and CDR2 sequences are MNHEY and SVGEGT. Trimming removed 2 bases at V and 3 bases at J, with 11 bases between. The CDR3 DNA is TGTGCCAGCAGTTACCGGTTTCCCAACTACGAGCAGTACTTC. It translates to CASSYRFPNYEQYF.

This clonotype showed up just a few times. The rearrangement joins TRBV27 to TRBJ2-7; 8 bases line up with TRBD2. V was clipped by 5 bases and J by 5 bases; unmatched bases: 14. The CDR3 covers 16 residues. Looked up from germline, CDR1 is MNHEY and CDR2 is SMNVEV (reference sequence). CDR3 DNA sequence: TGTGCCAGCAGTCCCGGAGGAGCGGGAGCCCCCAACGAGCAGTACTTC. This translates into CASSPGGAGAPNEQYF.

This clonotype has only a few counts. The chain employs TRBV4-2 and TRBJ1-1, with a tentative D call TRBD1 (5 bases). Trimming removed 1 base at V and 0 bases at J, with 15 bases between. This CDR3 comprises 17 residues. Germline lookup yields CDR1 LGHNA and CDR2 YNFKEQ. The CDR3 bases are TGTGCCAGCAGCCAAGTCATCCGTGAGGGGATGAACACTGAAGCTTTCTTT. Amino acids: CASSQVIREGMNTEAFF.

This clonotype has ten or more counts. The chain links TRBV7-9 to TRBJ1-3; TRBD1 is a possible D gene (6 bases). Trimming took 3 bases from V and 2 from J, leaving 20 bases between them. CDR1 SEHNR and CDR2 FQNEAQ come from the germline V gene (reference sequence). This CDR3 has 18 amino acids. DNA for the CDR3: TGTGCCAGCAGCTTCCCAGCAAGCTCAGGGGACGCTGGAAACACCATATATTTT. Protein: CASSFPASSGDAGNTIYF.

There are many counts of this clonotype. The V call is TRBV7-3, the J call TRBJ2-3; 7 bases match TRBD2. The CDR3 has 14 residues. The trim removed 2 bases at V and 3 bases at J, leaving 2 bases unmatched. CDR1 SGHTA and CDR2 FQGTGA come from the germline V gene. The CDR3: CASSLLGRTDTQYF. The CDR3 region has the DNA TGTGCCAGCAGCTTACTCGGGAGGACAGATACGCAGTATTTT.

This clonotype was recorded many times. The CDR3 DNA follows: TGTGCCAGTATCACGGGACACCTAGGGTATGGCTACACCTTC. It specifies CASITGHLGYGYTF. The chain employs TRBV19 and TRBJ1-2; D is possibly TRBD1 (6 bases). Per germline, CDR1 LNHDA and CDR2 SQIVND (reference sequence). This CDR3 has 14 amino acids. V was trimmed by 7 bases and J by 5 bases, leaving 17 bases between them.

In this sample, this clonotype turned up many times. The chain links TRBV7-9 to TRBJ2-2; no reliable D call. Trimming took off 0 bases at V and 6 bases at J, with 11 bases between the two ends. The CDR3 sequence is 15 residues long. Germline V gene lookup returns CDR1 SEHNR and CDR2 FQNEAQ (reference sequence). CDR3: CASSLALPGPGELFF. As DNA, the CDR3 is TGTGCCAGCAGCTTAGCTCTCCCCGGCCCCGGGGAGCTGTTTTTT.

This clonotype was seen at least ten times. This rearrangement joins TRBV7-9 to TRBJ2-7; the match to TRBD1 covers 11 bases. Germline V gives CDR1 SEHNR, CDR2 FQNEAQ (reference sequence). V lost 6 bases, J lost 2 bases, and 6 bases stayed unmatched. The CDR3 extends over 15 amino acids. The CDR3 here is CASRQDRGLPYEQYF. As DNA, the CDR3 is TGTGCCAGCAGACAGGACAGGGGGCTTCCCTACGAGCAGTACTTC.

This clonotype was detected only a few times. This chain links TRBV15 with TRBJ1-1, with D unresolved. Germline CDR1 is LNHNV and CDR2 is YYDKDF (reference sequence). Trimming left V 2 bases short and J 6 bases short, with 13 bases between. The length of the CDR3 is 14 residues. In nucleotides, the CDR3 is TGTGCCACCAGCAGACAAGACCAGTGGGCTGAAGCTTTCTTT. Residues: CATSRQDQWAEAFF.

This clonotype was detected a few times. J is TRBJ1-5 and V is TRBV6-6, with D perhaps TRBD1 (6 bases). The length of the CDR3 is 11 residues. The germline gives CDR1 MNHNY, CDR2 SVGAGI (reference sequence). Trimming shortened V by 11 bases and J by 7 bases, and 12 bases separated the two germline ends. CDR3 nucleotide sequence: TGTGCCTCACAGGGACGGCAGCCCCAGCATTTT. Protein product: CASQGRQPQHF.

Only a few counts were recorded for this clonotype. One end of the junction fails to match germline, which may point to a read error. CDR3 loop: CASSLGTDSGSNVLTF. The CDR3 region has the DNA TGTGCCAGCAGTCTCGGGACAGACTCTGGGTCCAACGTCCTGACTTTC. The V gene is TRBV27, the J gene TRBJ2-6, with TRBD1 identical over 7 bases. CDR1 and CDR2 from the germline V gene are MNHEY and SMNVEV (reference sequence). The CDR3 runs to 16 residues.

This clonotype showed up many times. The rearrangement links TRBV12-5 to TRBJ2-3, with 7 bases fitting TRBD2. The J segment lost 1 base and the V segment lost 7 bases, leaving 5 bases of the junction unmatched. Looked up from germline, CDR1 is LGHNT and CDR2 is FRNRAP. The CDR3 totals 14 residues. The CDR3 DNA reads as TGTGCTAGTGTCTGGGGGGGTGGCACAGATACGCAGTATTTT. Translation: CASVWGGGTDTQYF.

This clonotype was counted many times. The chain combines TRBV12-3 or TRBV12-4 with TRBJ1-1; the D gene is possibly TRBD1 (5 bases). V lost 6 bases, J lost 6 bases, and 11 bases lay in between. The CDR3 is made up of 12 amino acids. The CDR3 is CASSPGTAEAFF. In DNA, the CDR3 is TGTGCCAGCAGCCCCGGGACCGCTGAAGCTTTCTTT.

The rearrangement uses TRBV27 and TRBJ2-1, with D tentatively TRBD2 (5 bases). CDR1 MNHEY and CDR2 SMNVEV come from the germline V gene (reference sequence). Trimming left V 5 bases short and J 1 base short, with 12 bases between. CDR3 length: 15 residues. The chain's CDR3 is CASSQPEVSYNEQFF. CDR3 DNA sequence: TGTGCCAGCAGTCAACCGGAGGTATCCTACAATGAGCAGTTCTTC.

This clonotype appeared many times. The J gene is TRBJ2-1, the V gene TRBV7-3; 8 positions match TRBD2. Germline CDR1 reads SGHTA; CDR2 reads FQGTGA. The CDR3 spans 15 residues. With V trimmed by 5 bases and J by 5 bases, 8 bases remained unmatched. The CDR3 DNA reads TGTGCCAGCAGCCCATTAGCGGGGCCAAACAATGAGCAGTTCTTC. This codes for CASSPLAGPNNEQFF.

A word on this clonotype: Possible read error: a much larger clone is one base away. This CDR3 fails to terminate in the conserved phenylalanine or tryptophan, so it likely reflects a read error. The rearrangement joins TRBV12-3 or TRBV12-4 to TRBJ2-1; D call uncertain. V lost 3 bases and J 6 bases, leaving 9 bases between the germline ends. The CDR3 totals 13 residues. CDR3 in amino acids: CASSFPVGNEQFL. The CDR3 DNA reads TGTGCCAGCAGTTTCCCCGTGGGCAATGAGCAGTTCTTA.